The 4 T cell receptor beta chains in this list originate from one sample, sequenced in a study of human T cells and chemical hapten exposure. Separate cDNA molecules received unique molecular identifiers, which the library attached to them. TCRdb re-called the reads with MiXCR, one entry per CDR3 protein. The sample holds about 120,000 distinct CDR3 sequences, approximately 9% seen once. Sequencing started from total RNA isolated from unfractionated whole blood. Sequenced sample: whole blood. The source is a human donor in good health. Some clones in this sample may be carry-over from other donors' samples.

This clonotype was seen only a few times. The chain recombines TRBV4-1 with TRBJ2-3; a weak D match, TRBD2 (6 bases). The CDR3 loop spans 15 amino acids. Germline V gene data show CDR1 as MGHRA and CDR2 as YSYEKL. V was pared by 1 base and J by 4 bases, with 12 bases between. The CDR3 DNA reads TGCGCCAGCAGCCAAGTGGGCGGGGACCCAGATACGCAGTATTTT. Its protein product is CASSQVGGDPDTQYF.

This clonotype was recorded at least ten times. The chain couples TRBV25-1 to TRBJ1-2, with D possibly matching TRBD1 (5 bases). Germline loops: CDR1 MGHDK, CDR2 SYGVNS. V was clipped by 4 bases and J by 2 bases, with 11 bases between them. CDR3 length: 14 residues. CDR3 loop: CASSGYPGNYGYTF. DNA for the CDR3: TGTGCCAGCAGTGGGTACCCAGGGAACTATGGCTACACCTTC.

The chain couples TRBV19 to TRBJ2-7; tentatively, D is TRBD1 (5 bases). V lost 1 base, J lost 0 bases, and 16 bases lay in between. Germline CDR1 and CDR2: LNHDA and SQIVND (reference sequence). This CDR3 spans 17 amino acids. The chain's CDR3 is CASSIVGLTDSSYEQYF. The CDR3 DNA follows: TGTGCCAGTAGTATAGTGGGCCTGACAGATTCCTCCTACGAGCAGTACTTC.

This clonotype was counted ten times or more. The CDR3 protein is CASSQTPPRDYGYTF. The CDR3, as DNA: TGTGCCAGCAGCCAGACACCCCCGAGGGACTATGGCTACACCTTC. The V and J genes are TRBV4-2 and TRBJ1-2; D is unclear. The germline V and J ends were trimmed by 3 bases and 3 bases, with 14 bases remaining between them. CDR3 size: 15 residues. Germline CDR1 reads LGHNA; CDR2 reads YNFKEQ.